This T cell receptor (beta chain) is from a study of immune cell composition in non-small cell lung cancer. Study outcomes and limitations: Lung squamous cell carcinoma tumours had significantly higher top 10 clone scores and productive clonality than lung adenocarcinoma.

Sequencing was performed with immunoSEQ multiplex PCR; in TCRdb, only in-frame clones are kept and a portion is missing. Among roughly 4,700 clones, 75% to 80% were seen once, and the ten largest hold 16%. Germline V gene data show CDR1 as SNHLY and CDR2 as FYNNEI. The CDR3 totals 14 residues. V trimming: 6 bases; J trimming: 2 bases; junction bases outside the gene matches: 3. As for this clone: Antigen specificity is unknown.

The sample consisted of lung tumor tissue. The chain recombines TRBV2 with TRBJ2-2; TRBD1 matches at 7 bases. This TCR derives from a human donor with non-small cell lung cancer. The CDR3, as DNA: TGTGCCAGCAGCCCAGGGGGAAACACCGGGGAGCTGTTTTTT. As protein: CASSPGGNTGELFF. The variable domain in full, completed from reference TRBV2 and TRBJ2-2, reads EPEVTQTPSHQVTQMGQEVILRCVPISNHLYFYWYRQILGQKVEFLVSFYNNEISEKSEIFDDQFSVERPDGSNFTLKIRSTKLEDSAMYFCASSPGGNTGELFFGEGSRLTVL.